The 5 T cell receptor beta chains listed next were all sequenced from one sample in a study of T cells in women clearing cervical HPV infection. Clones were sequenced by immunoSEQ multiplex PCR, and TCRdb holds only the in-frame ones, with some missing. The ten most abundant clones cover 6.6% of a sample with tens of thousands of clones. What was sequenced was blood buffy coat. These receptors were collected from a woman aged 18 to 69 with a cervical HPV16 infection that either progressed to CIN3+ or cleared (not recorded which).

On this clone itself: Read coverage stops 3 residues before the CDR3 terminus; the germline J gene supplies the remainder. V and J are TRBV5-1 and TRBJ2-5; 10 bases map to TRBD2. CDR3 length: 16 residues. Per germline, CDR1 SGHRS and CDR2 YFSETQ. V trimming: 5 bases; J trimming: 4 bases; junction bases outside the gene matches: 11. CDR3 DNA, as far as it was read: TGCGCCAGCAGAGGGAGTAGCGGGGGGATTGCAGAGACC. It yields the protein CASRGSSGGIAET. The whole CDR3 sequence reads CASRGSSGGIAETQYF.

Comment on this clone: Sequencing ends 3 residues short of the CDR3 end; the germline J gene provides the rest. The chain joins TRBV7-9 to TRBJ2-7; unclear D gene. CDR3 length: 12 residues. Germline lookup yields CDR1 SEHNR and CDR2 FQNEAQ (reference sequence). Trimming took off 1 base at V and 4 bases at J, with 5 bases between the two ends. The CDR3 protein is CASSLVVYEQYF. CDR3 bases read: TGTGCCAGCAGCTTAGTTGTATACGAG.

As to this clone: The read ends 3 residues early relative to the CDR3; the germline J gene fills the gap. This rearrangement joins TRBV5-4 to TRBJ1-6; TRBD1 matches 9 bases. CDR1 and CDR2 from the germline V gene are SGHNT and YYREEE (reference sequence). This CDR3 has 16 amino acids. V was pared by 3 bases and J by 7 bases, with 8 bases of the junction left unmatched. CDR3 sequence reads: CASSSPPGQGNSPLHF. The CDR3 bases that were read are TGTGCCAGCAGCTCCCCCCCAGGACAGGGGAATTCACCC. Filled out from reference TRBV5-4 and TRBJ1-6, the complete variable domain reads ETGVTQSPTHLIKTRGQQVTLRCSSQSGHNTVSWYQQALGQGPQFIFQYYREEENGRGNFPPRFSGLQFPNYSSELNVNALELDDSALYLCASSSPPGQGNSPLHFGNGTRLTVT.

The CDR3 sequence is CASADSLNTEAFF. The DNA read from the CDR3 is TGTGCCAGCGCCGACAGTTTGAACACTGAA. This rearrangement joins TRBV28 to TRBJ1-1, with a tentative D call TRBD1 (5 bases). The read ends 3 residues before the CDR3 terminus; that terminus is restored from the germline J gene. V was shortened by 8 bases and J by 0 bases, with 10 bases between the two germline ends. Germline V gene data show CDR1 as MDHEN and CDR2 as SYDVKM. This CDR3 is 13 amino acids long.

As regards this clone: The read terminates 3 residues before the CDR3 end, so the remaining end is supplied by the germline J gene. The V gene is TRBV5-1, the J gene TRBJ2-1; 11 nucleotides match TRBD2. Trimming took 0 bases from V and 4 from J; bases not matched to a gene: 3. This CDR3 has 16 residues. Germline CDR1 is SGHRS and CDR2 is YFSETQ. CDR3 DNA, as far as it was read: TGCGCCAGCAGCTTGGCCGGGACTAGCGGTTACAATGAG. Translation: CASSLAGTSGYNE. The whole CDR3 is CASSLAGTSGYNEQFF.